This T cell receptor (beta chain) was identified in a study of blood T cell repertoires in COVID-19 (dated by TCRdb to the early 2020s). Study-level background: Samples covering the acute and convalescent phases of COVID-19 were provided by collaborators in the United States, Italy and Spain. Where available, HLA class I and class II types were taken from metadata supplied by the sample provider and were not determined by assay-based typing. Subjects who had been exposed to COVID-19, were actively infected with it, or had recovered from it provided the deeply sampled blood TCRbeta repertoires that made up the dataset. Sample metadata almost always included a de-identified subject ID, COVID-19 status, age in years and sex. Samples were obtained from the ongoing ImmuneRACE study (first 160 participants) and from over 1,000 subjects provided by 6 global collaborators. The material from the prospective study consisted of cDNA or gDNA derived from T cells, B-cell-depleted T cells, or PBMCs. The repertoires were made available in a free public database intended to serve as a resource for research on the immune response to SARS-CoV-2.

TCRbeta CDR3 regions were amplified from genomic DNA using the immunoSEQ Assay, a bias-controlled multiplex PCR. The paper's processing steps were these. The number of nucleated cells in each sample was estimated from the amplification of reference gene primers within the assay. To quantify the absolute abundance of each unique TCRbeta CDR3 rearrangement, sequence reads were collapsed and filtered. For each sample, productive Simpson clonality was calculated as the square root of Simpson's diversity index over productive rearrangements. What TCRdb holds here is the immuneACCESS table cut down to in-frame rearrangements. Part of the clones is not present; checked against another copy, under half of the missing clones reflect an unresolved V gene, and the others are unexplained. The V and J calls and clone size were taken over from that table, and D and trimming were inferred from the DNA. The sample contains around 15,000 clones, about 87% of them found a single time. The ten most abundant clones make up more than 8.5% of the sample.

Each collaborating institution followed its own protocols to collect whole blood in K2EDTA tubes. For TCRbeta analysis, collaborators shipped samples as frozen whole blood, isolated PBMCs, or DNA extracted from either of those sample types. Overall results and qualifications from the work: Clinical and demographic metadata were provided uncurated, with the amount varying by source and participant.

As for this clone: Its recognized antigen is unknown. Base quality data are lacking; no much larger clone is found one base away.

From cysteine to phenylalanine, the CDR3 is 16 amino acids long. Only the CDR3 region is kept as DNA, spanning 48 bases read in frame from base 1. At the junction V is shortened by 5 bases and J by 4 bases, with 18 bases in between. CDR1 SEHNR and CDR2 FQNEAQ are derived from the germline V gene (reference sequence). Material for sequencing was peripheral blood. Recombination linked TRBV7-9 to TRBJ2-1; the D segment could be TRBD2, given 7 matching bases. The clonotype was recovered from a human donor in a cohort sampled during active COVID-19. The CDR3 here reads CASSPGGGGNYNEQFF. Here is the DNA: TGTGCCAGCAGCCCAGGAGGGGGAGGGAATTACAATGAGCAGTTCTTC.